The 15 T cell receptor beta chains listed next were all sequenced from one sample in a study of cytomegalovirus exposure and HLA in healthy donors. Measured with immunoSEQ multiplex PCR; TCRdb has only the in-frame clones, and not every one. Here the sample spans tens of thousands of clones, roughly 94% being singletons. Sequencing input: PBMCs. Receptors were obtained from a woman between 18 and 29 years old in good health and CMV-seronegative.

This chain joins TRBV7-9 and TRBJ1-4; D call uncertain. This CDR3 comprises 16 residues. Looked up from germline, CDR1 is SEHNR and CDR2 is FQNEAQ (reference sequence). The V end lost 7 bases, the J end lost 0 bases, and 15 bases lay between the germline ends. The CDR3 coding sequence is TGTGCCAGCAACCCCCCGGGGAGAACAACTAATGAAAAACTGTTTTTT. This encodes CASNPPGRTTNEKLFF.

The V call is TRBV9, the J call TRBJ1-1; no definite D call. Germline values: CDR1 SGDLS, CDR2 YYNGEE. The V end was cut by 3 bases, the J end by 3 bases, with 9 bases between. The CDR3 is made up of 13 amino acids. For the CDR3, the DNA is TGTGCCAGCAGCGCCCGGGTGGACACTGAAGCTTTCTTT. Protein product: CASSARVDTEAFF. Drawing the rest from reference TRBV9 and TRBJ1-1, the complete variable domain is DSGVTQTPKHLITATGQRVTLRCSPRSGDLSVYWYQQSLDQGLQFLIQYYNGEERAKGNILERFSAQQFPDLHSELNLSSLELGDSALYFCASSARVDTEAFFGQGTRLTVV.

This chain connects TRBV4-1 to TRBJ1-2, with D perhaps matching TRBD1 (6 bases). V lost 0 bases and J 0 bases, leaving 11 bases between the germline ends. Germline V gene data show CDR1 as MGHRA and CDR2 as YSYEKL. The CDR3 extends over 16 amino acids. Here the CDR3 DNA reads TGCGCCAGCAGCCAAGATGTACAGGGACCTAACTATGGCTACACCTTC. Translating gives CASSQDVQGPNYGYTF.

Remarks on this clone: The same CDR3 can be traced to other DNA sequences in this sample. The CDR3, as DNA: TGCGCCAGCAGCCCCTTAGGGGCCCCTAACTATGGCTACACCTTC. The encoded protein is CASSPLGAPNYGYTF. This rearrangement joins TRBV5-1 to TRBJ1-2; a weak D match, TRBD1 (5 bases). V gave up 4 bases and J gave up 0 bases, with 13 bases separating them. The CDR3 contains 15 residues. Germline CDR1 and CDR2: SGHRS and YFSETQ.

The chain employs TRBV10-2 and TRBJ2-7; D possibly corresponds to TRBD1 (5 bases). The V end lost 5 bases, the J end lost 1 base, and 15 bases lay between the germline ends. Looked up from germline, CDR1 is WSHSY and CDR2 is SAAADI. The CDR3 sequence is 15 residues long. CDR3 sequence (DNA): TGCGCCAGCAGTTCAGGACACCCACAATCCTACGAGCAGTACTTC. Encoded protein: CASSSGHPQSYEQYF.

The V call is TRBV2, the J call TRBJ1-4, with 7 nucleotides matching TRBD1. From germline, CDR1 is SNHLY and CDR2 FYNNEI. V shed 6 bases, J shed 5 bases, and the junction held 6 bases outside the gene matches. The CDR3 consists of 14 residues. CDR3 nucleotides: TGTGCCAGCAGCAGGGACAGTGGAAATGAAAAACTGTTTTTT. Amino acids: CASSRDSGNEKLFF.

The V and J genes are TRBV19 and TRBJ2-5; D might be TRBD2 (5 bases). Looked up from germline, CDR1 is LNHDA and CDR2 is SQIVND (reference sequence). This CDR3 region has 15 residues. V was shortened by 4 bases and J by 5 bases, with 17 bases between the two germline ends. In DNA form, the CDR3 reads TGTGCCAGTAGTACTGGACGGACTTGGTGGGAGACCCAGTACTTC. Protein product: CASSTGRTWWETQYF.

This rearrangement joins TRBV5-1 to TRBJ2-7; 10 bases are shared with TRBD1. This CDR3 spans 17 amino acids. The V and J ends lost 0 bases and 0 bases, in that order; junction bases with no gene match: 6. CDR1 and CDR2 from the germline V gene are SGHRS and YFSETQ. CDR3 bases: TGCGCCAGCAGCTTGGGGGGGACAGGGGCACCCTCCTACGAGCAGTACTTC. Translated, it gives CASSLGGTGAPSYEQYF.

The chain carries TRBV7-8 and TRBJ1-5; possibly TRBD1 for D (5 bases). The germline V gene encodes CDR1 SGHVS and CDR2 FQNEAQ. Deletions cut 2 bases from V and 0 bases from J, with 11 bases between. The CDR3 contains 16 residues. The CDR3, as DNA: TGTGCCAGCAGCTTACAAGCAGGGAATAGCAATCAGCCCCAGCATTTT. This sequence encodes CASSLQAGNSNQPQHF.

V usage is TRBV6-5 and J usage is TRBJ2-7; 9 bases fit TRBD1. This CDR3 region has 13 residues. The germline V gene has CDR1 MNHEY and CDR2 SVGAGI. Trimming at V came to 10 bases and at J to 5 bases, leaving 9 bases not matched to a gene. CDR3 in amino acids: CATRQGEVNEQYF. CDR3 DNA sequence: TGTGCCACCCGACAGGGGGAAGTGAACGAGCAGTACTTC.

This rearrangement joins TRBV7-2 to TRBJ2-5; TRBD2 might be the D (7 bases). The germline V gene encodes CDR1 SGHTA and CDR2 FQGNSA. The V end was cut by 1 base, the J end by 0 bases, with 12 bases between. The CDR3 length is 16 residues. CDR3 region: CASSLGGGAYQETQYF. CDR3 in DNA: TGTGCCAGCAGCTTAGGAGGGGGGGCGTACCAAGAGACCCAGTACTTC.

This chain connects TRBV4-2 to TRBJ1-5; 9 bases are a match to TRBD1. The CDR3 extends over 15 amino acids. Germline-derived CDR1 and CDR2 are LGHNA and YNFKEQ. The V gene end was trimmed by 3 bases and the J gene end by 7 bases; junction bases not matched to a gene: 7. Here the CDR3 reads CASSQDRGERQPQHF. CDR3 coding DNA: TGTGCCAGCAGCCAGGACAGGGGAGAAAGGCAGCCCCAGCATTTT.

The chain carries TRBV6-5 and TRBJ2-7, with 7 positions matching TRBD1. The CDR3 has 15 residues. V lost 6 bases, J lost 0 bases, and 8 bases stayed unmatched. In germline, CDR1 is MNHEY, CDR2 SVGAGI. CDR3 nucleotide sequence: TGTGCCAGCAGACTCGGACAGGACCCCTCCTACGAGCAGTACTTC. It is translated as CASRLGQDPSYEQYF.

The rearrangement uses TRBV5-4 and TRBJ2-3, with 12 positions matching TRBD2. Germline V gives CDR1 SGHNT, CDR2 YYREEE (reference sequence). The CDR3 extends over 16 amino acids. The J segment lost 0 bases and the V segment lost 2 bases, leaving 1 base of the junction unmatched. DNA for the CDR3: TGTGCCAGCAGCTTCGGGACTAGCGGGAGCACAGATACGCAGTATTTT. Protein product: CASSFGTSGSTDTQYF.

The chain couples TRBV7-2 to TRBJ2-1; the match to TRBD1 covers 10 bases. The V segment lost 5 bases and the J segment 4 bases; nucleotides outside the gene matches: 14. This CDR3 is 18 amino acids long. Germline CDR1 reads SGHTA; CDR2 reads FQGNSA. CDR3 bases: TGTGCCAGCAGCCGAAGAGCACTGACAGGGGGCGGGTACAATGAGCAGTTCTTC. It codes for CASSRRALTGGGYNEQFF.